The text below deals with one T cell receptor (beta chain). No antigen is known for it. Profiling relied on immunoSEQ multiplex PCR, and the TCRdb table lists in-frame clones only, not all of them. The data show about 93,000 clones, around 88% seen once. Chemo-refractory metastatic non-small-cell lung cancer patients received focal radiation with ipilimumab CTLA-4 blockade. The sample originates from a study of radiotherapy plus CTLA-4 blockade in lung cancer. Looking at the study overall: 15% to 20% of enrolled patients responded objectively, and about 30% had disease control. Broader study findings: Tumor-origin TCR clones grew in blood after radiotherapy plus ipilimumab. Strongest reported response predictors: early blood clone changes and post-radiation interferon-beta.

This TCR was recovered from a human donor with non-small cell lung cancer that progressed on radiotherapy plus ipilimumab. The sequencing here drew on peripheral blood, taken from a patient treated with radiotherapy plus ipilimumab.

The CDR3 loop reads CASSVAGVERHTPDTQYF. The DNA of the CDR3 is TGTGCCAGCAGCGTAGCGGGTGTCGAACGGCATACCCCAGATACGCAGTATTTT. The chain combines TRBV9 with TRBJ2-3; D ambiguous. V was shortened by 0 bases and J by 4 bases, with 21 bases between the two germline ends. This CDR3 spans 18 amino acids. Germline V gene lookup returns CDR1 SGDLS and CDR2 YYNGEE.